This T cell receptor (beta chain) came from a study of OX40 agonist ivuxolimab in advanced cancers. Germline CDR1 reads SGHTA; CDR2 reads FQGNSA. The CDR3 is 15 residues long. Trimming cost V 5 bases and J 0 bases, with 14 bases left between them. TCRdb's copy holds only in-frame clones and misses some; the assay was immunoSEQ multiplex PCR. The sample has approximately 63,000 clones; approximately 90% are singletons. The source was CD4+ or CD8+ T cells sorted from blood, collected in a trial of the OX40 agonist ivuxolimab. The rearrangement uses TRBV7-2 and TRBJ2-7; D might be TRBD1 or TRBD2, each matching 5 bases. The receptor's source is an adult with an advanced solid tumor such as melanoma, head and neck, liver or kidney cancer. CDR3 bases: TGTGCCAGCAGCATAGGTTGGGGACCCTCCTACGAGCAGTACTTC. It yields the protein CASSIGWGPSYEQYF.